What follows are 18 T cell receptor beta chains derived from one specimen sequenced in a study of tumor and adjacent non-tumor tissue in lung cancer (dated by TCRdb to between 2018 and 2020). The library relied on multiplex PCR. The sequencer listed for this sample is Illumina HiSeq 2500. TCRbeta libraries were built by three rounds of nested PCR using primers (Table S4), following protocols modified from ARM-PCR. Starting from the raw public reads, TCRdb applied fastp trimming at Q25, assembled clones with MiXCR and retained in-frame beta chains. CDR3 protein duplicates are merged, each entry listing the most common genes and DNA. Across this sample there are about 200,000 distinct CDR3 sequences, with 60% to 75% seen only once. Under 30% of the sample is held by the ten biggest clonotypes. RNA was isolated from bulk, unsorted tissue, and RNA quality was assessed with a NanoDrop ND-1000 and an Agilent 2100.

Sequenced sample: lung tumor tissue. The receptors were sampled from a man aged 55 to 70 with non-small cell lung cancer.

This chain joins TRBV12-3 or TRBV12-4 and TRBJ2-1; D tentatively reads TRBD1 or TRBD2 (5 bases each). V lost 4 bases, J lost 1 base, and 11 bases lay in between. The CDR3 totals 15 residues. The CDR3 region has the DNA TGTGCCAGCAGTTCTGGGACGGCGTCCTACAATGAGCAGTTCTTC. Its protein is CASSSGTASYNEQFF.

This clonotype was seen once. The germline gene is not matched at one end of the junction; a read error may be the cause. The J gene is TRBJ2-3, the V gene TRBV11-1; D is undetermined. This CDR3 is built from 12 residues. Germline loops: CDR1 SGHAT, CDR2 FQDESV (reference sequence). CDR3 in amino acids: CASNLRQDMQYF. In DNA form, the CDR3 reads TGTGCCAGCAACTTGCGTCAAGATATGCAGTATTTT.

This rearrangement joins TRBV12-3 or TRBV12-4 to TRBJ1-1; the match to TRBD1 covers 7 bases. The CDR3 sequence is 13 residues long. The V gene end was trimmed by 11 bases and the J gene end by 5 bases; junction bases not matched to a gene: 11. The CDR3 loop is CAGTPGQPTEAFF. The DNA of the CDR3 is TGTGCCGGCACTCCGGGACAGCCAACTGAAGCTTTCTTT.

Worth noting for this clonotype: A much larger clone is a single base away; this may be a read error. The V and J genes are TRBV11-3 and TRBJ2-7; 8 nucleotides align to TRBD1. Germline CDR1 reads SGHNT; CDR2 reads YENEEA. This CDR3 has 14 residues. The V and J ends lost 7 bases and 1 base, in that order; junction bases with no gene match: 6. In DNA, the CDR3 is TGTGCCAGCACCAGGGACAGGTGGTCCTACGAGCAGTACTTC. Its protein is CASTRDRWSYEQYF.

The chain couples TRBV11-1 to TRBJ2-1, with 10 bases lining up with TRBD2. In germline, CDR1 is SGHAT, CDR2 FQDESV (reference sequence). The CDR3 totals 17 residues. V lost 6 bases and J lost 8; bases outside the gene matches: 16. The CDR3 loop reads CASSLSRLAGVNYEQFF. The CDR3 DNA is TGTGCCAGCAGTTTATCTCGGCTAGCGGGAGTCAACTATGAGCAGTTCTTC.

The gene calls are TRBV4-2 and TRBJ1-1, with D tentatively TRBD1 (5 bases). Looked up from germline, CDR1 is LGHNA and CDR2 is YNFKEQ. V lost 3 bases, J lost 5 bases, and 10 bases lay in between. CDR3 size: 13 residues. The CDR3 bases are TGTGCCAGCAGCCAGGGACGGGAAACTGAAGCTTTCTTT. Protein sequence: CASSQGRETEAFF.

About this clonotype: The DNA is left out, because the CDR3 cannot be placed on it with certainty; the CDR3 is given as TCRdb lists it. CDR3 sequence: CVSSLVGRGTETFF. V is TRBV11-2 and J is TRBJ1-1. Per germline, CDR1 SGHAT and CDR2 FQNNGV. Inclusive of both ends, the CDR3 amounts to 14 amino acids.

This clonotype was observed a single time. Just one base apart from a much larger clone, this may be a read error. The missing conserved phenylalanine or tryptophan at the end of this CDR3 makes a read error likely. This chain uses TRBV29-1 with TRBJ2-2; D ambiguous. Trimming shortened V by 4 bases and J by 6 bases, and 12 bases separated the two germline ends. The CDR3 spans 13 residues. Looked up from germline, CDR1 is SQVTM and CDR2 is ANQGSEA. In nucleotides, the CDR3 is TGCAGCGTTGGTGGGATTCTATCCGGGGAGCTGTTTCTT. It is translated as CSVGGILSGELFL.

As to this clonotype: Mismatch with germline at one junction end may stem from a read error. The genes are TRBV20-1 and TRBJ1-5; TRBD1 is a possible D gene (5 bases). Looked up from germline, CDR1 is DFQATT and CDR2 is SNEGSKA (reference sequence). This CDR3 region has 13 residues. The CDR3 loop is CCAVKGPNQPQHF. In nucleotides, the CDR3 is TGCTGTGCCGTCAAGGGGCCGAATCAGCCCCAGCATTTT.

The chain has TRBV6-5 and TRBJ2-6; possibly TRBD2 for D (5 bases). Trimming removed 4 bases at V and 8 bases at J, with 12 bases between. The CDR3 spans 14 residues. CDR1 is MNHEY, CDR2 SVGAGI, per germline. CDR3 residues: CASSSSLWTNVLTF. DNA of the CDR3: TGTGCCAGCAGTTCTAGCCTATGGACCAACGTCCTGACTTTC.

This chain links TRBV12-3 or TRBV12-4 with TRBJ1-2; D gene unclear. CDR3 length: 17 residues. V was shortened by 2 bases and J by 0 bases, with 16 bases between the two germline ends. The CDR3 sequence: CASSLSGDSRANYGYTF. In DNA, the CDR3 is TGTGCCAGCAGTTTATCGGGAGACTCCCGAGCTAACTATGGCTACACCTTC.

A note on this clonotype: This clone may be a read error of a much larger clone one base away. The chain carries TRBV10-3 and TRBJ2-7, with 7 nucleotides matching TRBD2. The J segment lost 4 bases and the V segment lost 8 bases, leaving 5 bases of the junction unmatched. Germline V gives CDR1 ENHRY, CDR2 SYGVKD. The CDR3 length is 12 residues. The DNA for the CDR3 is TGTGCCATCCAGGGACTAAAATACGAGCAGTACTTC. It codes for CAIQGLKYEQYF.

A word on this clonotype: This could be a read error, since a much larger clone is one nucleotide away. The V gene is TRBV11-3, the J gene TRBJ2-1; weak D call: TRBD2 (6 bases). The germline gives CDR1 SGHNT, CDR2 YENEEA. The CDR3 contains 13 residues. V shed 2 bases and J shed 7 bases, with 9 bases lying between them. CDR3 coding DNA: TGTGCCAGCAGCTTACGGAGGGGTAATGAGCAGTTCTTC. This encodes CASSLRRGNEQFF.

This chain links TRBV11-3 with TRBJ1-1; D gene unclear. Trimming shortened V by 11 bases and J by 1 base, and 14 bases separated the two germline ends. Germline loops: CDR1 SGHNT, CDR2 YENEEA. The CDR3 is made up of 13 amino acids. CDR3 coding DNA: TGTGCCTGTAGCTCCCTTTCGAACACTGAAGCTTTCTTT. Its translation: CACSSLSNTEAFF.

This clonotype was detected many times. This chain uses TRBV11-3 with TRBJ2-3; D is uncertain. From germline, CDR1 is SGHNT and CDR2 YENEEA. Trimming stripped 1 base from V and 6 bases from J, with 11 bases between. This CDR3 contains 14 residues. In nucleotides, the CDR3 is TGTGCCAGCAGCTTAGGGGCCAACACGGATACGCAGTATTTT. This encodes CASSLGANTDTQYF.

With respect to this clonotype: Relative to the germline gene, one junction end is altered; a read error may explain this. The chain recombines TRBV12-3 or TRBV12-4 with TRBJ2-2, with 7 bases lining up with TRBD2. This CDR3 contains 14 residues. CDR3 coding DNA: TGTGTCAGCAGTTTATCGGCTAGCGGATGGGAGCTGTTTTTT. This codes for CVSSLSASGWELFF.

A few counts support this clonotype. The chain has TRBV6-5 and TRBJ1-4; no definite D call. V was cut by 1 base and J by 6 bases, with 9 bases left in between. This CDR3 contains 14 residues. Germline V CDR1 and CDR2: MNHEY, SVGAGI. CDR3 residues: CASSYCGQYEKLFF. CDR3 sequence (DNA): TGTGCCAGCAGTTACTGTGGGCAGTATGAAAAACTGTTTTTT.

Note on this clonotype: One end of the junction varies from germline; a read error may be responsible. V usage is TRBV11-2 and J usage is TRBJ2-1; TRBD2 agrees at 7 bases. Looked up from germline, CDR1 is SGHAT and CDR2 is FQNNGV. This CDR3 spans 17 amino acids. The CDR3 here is CVSSSSLAVGTYNEQLF. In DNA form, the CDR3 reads TGTGTCAGCAGCTCCTCTCTAGCGGTGGGAACCTACAATGAGCAGCTCTTC.